The 16 T cell receptor beta chains given below trace back to one sample, sequenced in a study of T cell repertoires in cytomegalovirus infection. What these receptors recognize is not known. TCRdb independently ran MiXCR on the reads; one entry per CDR3 protein. The sample has about 830,000 distinct CDR3 sequences, approximately 30% seen once. The specimen comprised cultured CD8+ T cells from PBMCs, sampled from culture after CMV antigen stimulation. The receptors derive from a human donor in good health (CMV status not recorded). Some clones in this sample may be carry-over from other donors' samples.

This clonotype was observed a handful of times. The chain recombines TRBV6-5 with TRBJ1-4; weak D call: TRBD1 (5 bases). This CDR3 comprises 14 residues. Germline CDR1 is MNHEY and CDR2 is SVGAGI. V was cut by 7 bases and J by 7 bases, with 16 bases left in between. CDR3 region: CASTTGGGREKLFF. The CDR3 nucleotides are TGTGCCAGCACCACTGGCGGGGGACGTGAAAAACTGTTTTTT.

This clonotype was found once. This chain joins TRBV6-1 and TRBJ2-2, with 12 bases lining up with TRBD2. The ends lost 2 bases at V and 6 bases at J; junction bases unmatched: 1. The CDR3 covers 15 residues. CDR1 and CDR2 from the germline V gene are MNHNS and SASEGT. The CDR3: CASSELAGGPGELFF. Here the CDR3 DNA reads TGTGCCAGCAGTGAACTAGCGGGGGGGCCCGGGGAGCTGTTTTTT.

This clonotype was seen repeatedly, ten times or more. The V call is TRBV7-6, the J call TRBJ1-5; D gene ambiguous. The CDR3 contains 15 residues. Between the trimmed V and J ends, which lost 1 base and 0 bases, there was a span of 7 bases. In germline, CDR1 is SGHVS, CDR2 FNYEAQ. CDR3 DNA sequence: TGTGCCAGCAGCTTAGTTACACATAGCAATCAGCCCCAGCATTTT. It translates to CASSLVTHSNQPQHF.

This clonotype showed up just a few times. The chain links TRBV7-6 to TRBJ2-5, with 12 bases matching TRBD2. The CDR3 covers 16 residues. Germline loops: CDR1 SGHVS, CDR2 FNYEAQ. The V and J ends lost 5 bases and 2 bases, in that order; junction bases with no gene match: 6. CDR3 loop: CASSNRLAGDQETQYF. As DNA, the CDR3 is TGTGCCAGCAGCAACCGACTAGCGGGGGATCAAGAGACCCAGTACTTC. Combining the CDR3 with reference TRBV7-6 and TRBJ2-5 gives the whole variable domain GAGVSQSPRYKVTKRGQDVALRCDPISGHVSLYWYRQALGQGPEFLTYFNYEAQQDKSGLPNDRFSAERPEGSISTLTIQRTEQRDSAMYRCASSNRLAGDQETQYFGPGTRLLVL.

Note on this clonotype: A much larger clone differs by one base, so this may be a read error. CDR3 coding DNA: TGTGCCAGCGGTTTCTCCAGCTATAGCAATCAGCCCCAGCATTTT. It specifies CASGFSSYSNQPQHF. J is TRBJ1-5 and V is TRBV12-3 or TRBV12-4; D remains unclear. The CDR3 length is 15 residues.

The V and J genes are TRBV19 and TRBJ2-7; D unclear. The V end lost 6 bases, the J end lost 7 bases, and 16 bases lay between the germline ends. This CDR3 is 13 amino acids long. Per the germline V gene, CDR1 is LNHDA and CDR2 is SQIVND (reference sequence). CDR3: CASSPAGGIEQYF. CDR3 nucleotides: TGTGCCAGTAGCCCCGCCGGTGGGATTGAGCAGTACTTC.

This clonotype was seen a few times. The V call is TRBV6-5, the J call TRBJ2-3; 8 bases align to TRBD2. The germline gives CDR1 MNHEY, CDR2 SVGAGI. V gave up 6 bases and J gave up 4 bases; unmatched junction bases: 15. The CDR3 is 17 residues long. This CDR3 is CASRWGVGGGPPDTQYF. CDR3 sequence (DNA): TGTGCCAGCAGGTGGGGGGTTGGCGGGGGGCCGCCAGATACGCAGTATTTT.

This clonotype was detected many times. This sequence joins TRBV7-3 and TRBJ2-1; D is possibly TRBD2 (6 bases). V lost 4 bases to trimming and J lost 1 base, with 11 bases between them. The germline V gene encodes CDR1 SGHTA and CDR2 FQGTGA. The CDR3 has 15 residues. The DNA for the CDR3 is TGTGCCAGCAGCTACAGGACTAATTCCTACAATGAGCAGTTCTTC. It translates to CASSYRTNSYNEQFF. Drawing the rest from reference TRBV7-3 and TRBJ2-1, the complete variable domain is GAGVSQTPSNKVTEKGKYVELRCDPISGHTALYWYRQSLGQGPEFLIYFQGTGAADDSGLPNDRFFAVRPEGSVSTLKIQRTERGDSAVYLCASSYRTNSYNEQFFGPGTRLTVL.

The V gene is TRBV28, the J gene TRBJ1-5; 7 nucleotides match TRBD1. The CDR3 spans 16 residues. Germline assignment: CDR1 MDHEN and CDR2 SYDVKM. J lost 1 base, V lost 5 bases, and 8 bases had no gene match. The CDR3 sequence is CASSTQGWESNQPQHF. DNA for the CDR3: TGTGCCAGCAGTACACAGGGGTGGGAAAGCAATCAGCCCCAGCATTTT.

V usage is TRBV6-1 and J usage is TRBJ1-2; 7 nucleotides agree with TRBD1. Germline V gene data show CDR1 as MNHNS and CDR2 as SASEGT. This CDR3 is 13 amino acids long. With V trimmed by 3 bases and J by 4 bases, 2 bases remained unmatched. DNA for the CDR3: TGTGCCAGCAGTGAGGCAGGGGGCTATGGCTACACCTTC. Amino acids: CASSEAGGYGYTF.

Many counts were recorded for this clonotype. V is TRBV11-3 and J is TRBJ2-1; maybe TRBD2 (5 bases). The CDR3 has 13 residues. Trimming pared 5 bases from V and 5 bases from J, leaving 10 bases between. CDR1 is SGHNT and CDR2 is YENEEA in the germline V gene. Here the CDR3 DNA reads TGTGCCAGCAGCCCCCGGGGAGACAATGAGCAGTTCTTC. Translation gives CASSPRGDNEQFF.

Turning to this clonotype: One end of the junction does not line up with germline, which may come from a read error. V is TRBV7-9 and J is TRBJ2-3; 8 bases are a match to TRBD1. The CDR3 covers 14 residues. From germline, CDR1 is SEHNR and CDR2 FQNEAQ (reference sequence). The CDR3 nucleotides read TGTGCCAGCACCCTACCCAGGACAGGGTTGGGGATGGGTTTT. Its protein is CASTLPRTGLGMGF.

This chain links TRBV10-3 with TRBJ2-3; tentatively, D is TRBD1 (5 bases). CDR1 is ENHRY and CDR2 is SYGVKD in the germline V gene. Trimming took off 6 bases at V and 1 base at J, with 17 bases between the two ends. This CDR3 comprises 16 residues. The CDR3 nucleotides are TGTGCCATCAGGACAGTGGTTGCCCCGGGCACAGATACGCAGTATTTT. It encodes CAIRTVVAPGTDTQYF.

V gene TRBV7-2 combines with J gene TRBJ2-7; possibly TRBD1 or TRBD2 for D (7 bases each). V shed 5 bases and J shed 4 bases, with 15 bases lying between them. This CDR3 contains 14 residues. The V gene's germline CDR1 is SGHTA and CDR2 FQGNSA. The CDR3: CASSQGGGNYEQYV. The CDR3 DNA reads TGTGCCAGCAGCCAGGGGGGGGGGAATTACGAGCAGTACGTC.

J is TRBJ2-5 and V is TRBV6-1; 9 bases align to TRBD1. V trimming: 5 bases; J trimming: 1 base; junction bases outside the gene matches: 5. Germline CDR1 MNHNS, CDR2 SASEGT. The CDR3 covers 15 residues. For the CDR3, the DNA is TGTGCCAGCAGTTGGACAGGGGTGGCCCAAGAGACCCAGTACTTC. Protein sequence: CASSWTGVAQETQYF.

The chain carries TRBV20-1 and TRBJ2-1, with 10 bases that match TRBD2. The V gene's germline CDR1 is DFQATT and CDR2 SNEGSKA (reference sequence). This CDR3 has 14 amino acids. V trimming: 5 bases; J trimming: 8 bases; junction bases outside the gene matches: 9. CDR3 in amino acids: CSAWSLGLADEQFF. The CDR3 DNA reads TGCAGTGCTTGGAGTTTAGGACTAGCGGATGAGCAGTTCTTC.